This T cell receptor (beta chain) was profiled in a study of beta chain features in type 1 diabetes. Study information: Patients were similar to healthy donors in age and gender (as well as in cell yields). Over all samples combined, some 110 million sorted cells were examined. Overall study findings and caveats: Reduced insertions and increased deletions marked VDJ junctions in type 1 diabetes patients. The naive, central memory and Treg TCRB repertoires of patients appeared to be more similar to one another than those of healthy donors. Across all four CD4+ subsets, people with type 1 diabetes showed modestly shorter TCRB CDR3s.

Of the isolated RNA, all was reverse transcribed, and so the sequenced material was expressed TCRB transcripts. Produced via immunoSEQ multiplex PCR; TCRdb's table is partial and in-frame only. The sample records 95,000 to 150,000 clones, approximately 16% being singletons. CDR3 size: 15 residues. Germline lookup yields CDR1 LGHNA and CDR2 YNFKEQ. The V end was cut by 1 base, the J end by 7 bases, with 16 bases between. With respect to this clone: The target antigen is unknown.

The receptor comes from a man aged 25-45 years with type 1 diabetes. Material: central memory CD4+ T cells from blood. The genes are TRBV4-2 and TRBJ1-2; D remains ambiguous. The CDR3: CASSQVTVVAGGYTF. The CDR3 nucleotides read TGTGCCAGCAGCCAAGTGACGGTTGTCGCAGGTGGCTACACCTTC.